This record looks at one T cell receptor (beta chain) sequence and its context. The CDR3 has 13 amino acids. Trimming removed 2 bases from V and 5 bases from J; junction bases left unmatched: 3. Germline V gene data show CDR1 as GTSNPN and CDR2 as SVGIG (reference sequence). These data are taken from a study of blood T cell repertoires in COVID-19. Sequenced by immunoSEQ multiplex PCR; TCRdb stores in-frame clones only, minus some. The table has 250,000 to 300,000 clones, around nine tenths seen once. The clonotype originates from a woman aged 50 to 65 who had been exposed to COVID-19. Material for sequencing was PBMCs or T cells enriched from blood (not recorded which). The V gene is TRBV30, the J gene TRBJ1-5; 7 bases are shared with TRBD1. The CDR3 region is CAWSKDRDQPQHF. The CDR3, as DNA: TGTGCCTGGAGTAAAGACAGGGATCAGCCCCAGCATTTT.